Listed here are 21 T cell receptor beta chains from one sample, sequenced in a study of shared clonotypes between healthy human individuals. Generated by immunoSEQ multiplex PCR, the TCRdb table keeps only in-frame clones and is missing some. The data hold more than 550,000 clones, with approximately 77% observed a single time. Material for sequencing was memory CD4+ T cells sorted from blood. Subset specified: CD45RA-negative fraction. These receptors all come from a woman in her 30s in good health.

The chain couples TRBV9 to TRBJ2-2, with D uncertain. Per germline, CDR1 SGDLS and CDR2 YYNGEE. Trimming took off 1 base at V and 2 bases at J, with 21 bases between the two ends. The CDR3 totals 19 residues. The CDR3 DNA reads TGTGCCAGCAGCGTATCCGTTTCGGTCGTCGCTGCTAACACCGGGGAGCTGTTTTTT. Protein: CASSVSVSVVAANTGELFF.

The genes are TRBV28 and TRBJ2-3, with 10 bases fitting TRBD2. Unmatched junction bases numbered 10, after V lost 9 bases and J lost 1 base. The CDR3 runs to 16 residues. Per germline, CDR1 MDHEN and CDR2 SYDVKM. The CDR3 is CASSSGRINRTDTQYF. In nucleotides, the CDR3 is TGTGCCAGTAGTAGCGGGAGGATAAACCGCACAGATACGCAGTATTTT.

The chain links TRBV4-2 to TRBJ1-2; D not resolved. From germline, CDR1 is LGHNA and CDR2 YNFKEQ. The V end was cut by 0 bases, the J end by 8 bases, with 10 bases between. The CDR3 length is 13 residues. The CDR3 spells CASSQELGGGYTF. CDR3 bases: TGTGCCAGCAGCCAAGAACTGGGTGGCGGCTACACCTTC.

This rearrangement joins TRBV19 to TRBJ2-7, with 13 nucleotides matching TRBD2. The V gene's germline CDR1 is LNHDA and CDR2 SQIVND (reference sequence). The CDR3 is 19 residues long. V shed 5 bases, J shed 1 base, and the junction held 14 bases outside the gene matches. CDR3 region: CASSPQGLAGRAGSYEQYF. In nucleotides, the CDR3 is TGTGCCAGTAGTCCCCAGGGACTAGCGGGAAGAGCAGGATCCTACGAGCAGTACTTC.

The V call is TRBV11-3, the J call TRBJ2-3; D is unclear. V lost 4 bases, J lost 3 bases, and 14 bases lay in between. The germline V gene encodes CDR1 SGHNT and CDR2 YENEEA. The length of the CDR3 is 15 residues. CDR3 loop: CASSSNALVTDTQYF. The CDR3 DNA is TGTGCCAGCAGCTCTAACGCCCTCGTGACAGATACGCAGTATTTT.

The rearrangement links TRBV9 to TRBJ2-3; tentatively, D is TRBD2 (5 bases). Germline lookup yields CDR1 SGDLS and CDR2 YYNGEE. V lost 0 bases and J lost 0, with 11 bases in between. The CDR3 length is 16 residues. In nucleotides, the CDR3 is TGTGCCAGCAGCGTAGGAGCTCGGGGTAGCACAGATACGCAGTATTTT. Protein: CASSVGARGSTDTQYF.

The J gene is TRBJ1-5, the V gene TRBV6-1; maybe TRBD1 (5 bases). Trimming left V 3 bases short and J 6 bases short, with 15 bases between. Germline CDR1 and CDR2: MNHNS and SASEGT. The CDR3 is 15 amino acids. DNA of the CDR3: TGTGCCAGCAGTGATCCGGCTGGGGGATCTCAGCCCCAGCATTTT. It translates to CASSDPAGGSQPQHF.

This clone occurred a few times. This chain joins TRBV6-4 and TRBJ2-1, with D unclear. The V end was cut by 5 bases, the J end by 0 bases, with 11 bases between. CDR1 and CDR2 (germline): MRHNA, SNTAGT. This CDR3 has 15 amino acids. The CDR3 here is CASSSSDSSYNEQFF. CDR3 nucleotide sequence: TGTGCCAGCAGTAGTTCAGATAGCTCCTACAATGAGCAGTTCTTC.

This clone showed up just a few times. The V and J genes are TRBV5-1 and TRBJ1-2; D unresolved. CDR1 is SGHRS, CDR2 YFSETQ, per germline. The CDR3 is 14 amino acids. V lost 3 bases, J lost 7 bases, and 16 bases lay in between. The CDR3 is CASSSGPGLGGYTF. For the CDR3, the DNA is TGCGCCAGCAGCTCCGGACCCGGGTTGGGTGGCTACACCTTC.

This clone was picked up one time. The chain is built from TRBV7-8 and TRBJ2-3, with TRBD2 matching over 7 bases. The germline V gene encodes CDR1 SGHVS and CDR2 FQNEAQ. V lost 5 bases to trimming and J lost 2 bases; unmatched junction nucleotides: 7. CDR3 size: 15 residues. The CDR3 loop is CASSVLLANTDTQYF. CDR3 nucleotide sequence: TGTGCCAGCAGCGTACTACTAGCGAACACAGATACGCAGTATTTT.

At least ten counts were recorded for this clone. This chain uses TRBV11-3 with TRBJ2-1; 10 bases line up with TRBD2. CDR1 SGHNT and CDR2 YENEEA come from the germline V gene. This CDR3 comprises 14 residues. J gave up 5 bases and V 5 bases, and 3 bases lay outside the gene matches. The CDR3 reads CASSESGGDNEQFF. Written as DNA, the CDR3 is TGTGCCAGCAGCGAGAGCGGGGGGGACAATGAGCAGTTCTTC.

The chain is built from TRBV28 and TRBJ1-1; D unresolved. V was shortened by 6 bases and J by 10 bases, with 18 bases between the two germline ends. This CDR3 is built from 13 residues. Per the germline V gene, CDR1 is MDHEN and CDR2 is SYDVKM. The CDR3 region has the DNA TGTGCCAGCAGCACCCTCTTGTTCCTGAGAGCTTTCTTT. Protein: CASSTLLFLRAFF.

This rearrangement joins TRBV11-1 to TRBJ2-7, with D unresolved. Trimming cost V 2 bases and J 1 base, with 9 bases left between them. There are 14 residues in the CDR3. Germline loops: CDR1 SGHAT, CDR2 FQDESV (reference sequence). The CDR3 spells CASSLLGGSYEQYF. The CDR3 nucleotides read TGTGCCAGCAGCTTACTAGGCGGTTCCTACGAGCAGTACTTC.

CDR3 protein: CASSQDGQEGLGYTF. CDR3 nucleotide sequence: TGCGCCAGCAGCCAAGATGGACAGGAGGGCTTGGGCTACACCTTC. The chain employs TRBV4-1 and TRBJ1-2; 7 nucleotides match TRBD1. V lost 0 bases, J lost 8 bases, and 9 bases stayed unmatched. CDR3 size: 15 residues. Germline values: CDR1 MGHRA, CDR2 YSYEKL.

CDR3 DNA sequence: TGTGCCAGCAGCTTATACTCTGGACGTGGGGACACTGAAGCTTTCTTT. Amino acid sequence: CASSLYSGRGDTEAFF. The rearrangement links TRBV7-2 to TRBJ1-1, with D uncertain. This CDR3 has 16 residues. The V gene's germline CDR1 is SGHTA and CDR2 FQGNSA. V dropped 2 bases and J dropped 3 bases, with 16 bases sitting between them. Based on the CDR3 plus reference TRBV7-2 and TRBJ1-1, the full variable domain is GAGVSQSPSNKVTEKGKDVELRCDPISGHTALYWYRQSLGQGLEFLIYFQGNSAPDKSGLPSDRFSAERTGGSVSTLTIQRTQQEDSAVYLCASSLYSGRGDTEAFFGQGTRLTVV.

To note about this clone: An end of the junction does not agree with germline; a read error may underlie this. This chain joins TRBV6-5 and TRBJ1-4, with unresolved D. The germline gives CDR1 MNHEY, CDR2 SVGAGI. The CDR3 extends over 14 amino acids. The CDR3 nucleotides read TGTGCCAGCAGTCACTCTGCAACTAATGAAAAACTGTTTTTT. It encodes CASSHSATNEKLFF.

The CDR3 is CASSFLGTSGRDNEQFF. As DNA, the CDR3 is TGTGCCAGCAGTTTCCTCGGGACTAGCGGGAGGGACAATGAGCAGTTCTTC. The genes are TRBV27 and TRBJ2-1; 16 positions agree with TRBD2. CDR3 length: 17 amino acids. CDR1 MNHEY and CDR2 SMNVEV come from the germline V gene (reference sequence). V shed 3 bases and J 5 bases; nucleotides not matched to a gene: 4.

J is TRBJ2-1 and V is TRBV5-1, with 7 bases aligning to TRBD2. The CDR3 has 16 amino acids. V gave up 4 bases and J gave up 3 bases; unmatched junction bases: 10. Germline CDR1 reads SGHRS; CDR2 reads YFSETQ. CDR3 region: CASSRTLAQGYNEQFF. DNA of the CDR3: TGCGCCAGCAGCAGAACACTAGCGCAAGGCTACAATGAGCAGTTCTTC.

This clone was counted once. The genes are TRBV10-3 and TRBJ2-7; D not resolved. The germline CDR1 and CDR2 sequences are ENHRY and SYGVKD. There are 15 residues in the CDR3. The germline V and J ends were trimmed by 4 bases and 4 bases, with 17 bases remaining between them. The CDR3 DNA follows: TGTGCCATCAGTGGAGCCAGCAGTGGGATTTACGAGCAGTACTTC. It specifies CAISGASSGIYEQYF.

The rearrangement links TRBV27 to TRBJ1-1; TRBD1 might be the D (5 bases). Trimming removed 3 bases at V and 7 bases at J, with 21 bases between. The CDR3 runs 16 residues. CDR1 and CDR2 (germline): MNHEY, SMNVEV (reference sequence). For the CDR3, the DNA is TGTGCCAGCAGTTTTCACCGGGATTGGGACGTCGGTGAAGCTTTCTTT. Translating gives CASSFHRDWDVGEAFF.

The rearrangement links TRBV19 to TRBJ1-2, with D unclear. This CDR3 has 15 residues. Trimming took 1 base from V and 0 from J, leaving 9 bases between them. The germline gives CDR1 LNHDA, CDR2 SQIVND (reference sequence). CDR3 residues: CASSIARGSNYGYTF. The CDR3 DNA reads TGTGCCAGTAGTATAGCTCGGGGATCTAACTATGGCTACACCTTC.